These 27 T cell receptor beta chains were all obtained from the same sample, sequenced in a study of human T cells and chemical hapten exposure. Indicated time point: patch test 3, about 24 weeks after DPC sensitization. Treatment noted: therapeutic diphenylcyclopropenone sensitization with weekly scalp DPC. Each CDR3 protein is one row after TCRdb ran MiXCR on the RACE reads. The sample holds tens of thousands of distinct CDR3 sequences, approximately 10% seen once. Sequences were derived from whole blood, sampled in connection with sensitization to the hapten diphenylcyclopropenone (DPC). These receptors were obtained from a woman aged 25 to 39 with alopecia areata. Some clones in this sample may be carry-over from other donors' samples.

This clonotype was seen repeatedly, ten times or more. The chain links TRBV20-1 to TRBJ1-1; a possible D gene is TRBD1 (5 bases). V shed 3 bases and J shed 4 bases, with 9 bases lying between them. The CDR3 sequence is 12 residues long. Per germline, CDR1 DFQATT and CDR2 SNEGSKA (reference sequence). This chain's CDR3 is CSASARATEAFF. The CDR3 DNA follows: TGCAGTGCTAGTGCCAGGGCCACTGAAGCTTTCTTT.

This clonotype was seen only a few times. The CDR3 spells CASSKSSGGRITDTQYF. The CDR3 DNA follows: TGTGCCAGCAGCAAATCTAGCGGGGGGCGTATCACAGATACGCAGTATTTT. The chain couples TRBV11-2 to TRBJ2-3, with 11 bases aligning to TRBD2. The CDR3 extends over 17 amino acids. V lost 5 bases and J lost 2; bases outside the gene matches: 9. Germline CDR1 is SGHAT and CDR2 is FQNNGV.

This clonotype was seen ten or more times. The chain uses TRBV19 and TRBJ2-2; 10 nucleotides line up with TRBD2. The CDR3 sequence is 16 residues long. J lost 3 bases, V lost 7 bases, and 8 bases had no gene match. Germline-derived CDR1 and CDR2 are LNHDA and SQIVND (reference sequence). CDR3 DNA sequence: TGTGCCAGTACCCCAGGGACTAGCGTGTACACCGGGGAGCTGTTTTTT. This codes for CASTPGTSVYTGELFF.

Many counts were recorded for this clonotype. V gene TRBV6-1 combines with J gene TRBJ2-2; D is uncertain. CDR3 length: 16 amino acids. V lost 2 bases and J lost 0, with 10 bases in between. Germline V gene sequence: CDR1 MNHNS, CDR2 SASEGT. CDR3: CASSEPSVANTGELFF. The CDR3 bases are TGTGCCAGCAGTGAACCCAGTGTCGCGAACACCGGGGAGCTGTTTTTT.

The V call is TRBV6-5, the J call TRBJ2-2; 8 nucleotides match TRBD1. V was pared by 5 bases and J by 1 base, with 6 bases of the junction left unmatched. This CDR3 is 16 amino acids long. Germline V CDR1 and CDR2: MNHEY, SVGAGI. CDR3: CASSPQGAVNTGELFF. The CDR3 DNA follows: TGTGCCAGCAGTCCGCAGGGGGCAGTGAACACCGGGGAGCTGTTTTTT.

This clonotype was counted ten times or more. The chain combines TRBV5-5 with TRBJ1-5; D unclear. The length of the CDR3 is 13 residues. Between the trimmed V and J ends, which lost 0 bases and 3 bases, there was a span of 4 bases. Germline V gene lookup returns CDR1 SGHKS and CDR2 YYEKEE (reference sequence). The CDR3 sequence is CASSLANNQPQHF. For the CDR3, the DNA is TGTGCCAGCAGCTTGGCGAACAATCAGCCCCAGCATTTT.

This clonotype turned up a few times. This chain joins TRBV7-6 and TRBJ2-6; the D gene is possibly TRBD1 (5 bases). The CDR3 sequence is 17 residues long. V lost 1 base and J lost 1, with 11 bases in between. From germline, CDR1 is SGHVS and CDR2 FNYEAQ. CDR3 DNA: TGTGCCAGCAGCTTAGGGCAGGGAAGGTCTGGGGCCAACGTCCTGACTTTC. It specifies CASSLGQGRSGANVLTF.

This clonotype was recorded at least ten times. The rearrangement uses TRBV6-2 or TRBV6-3 and TRBJ2-5; 7 bases are shared with TRBD1. Germline loops: CDR1 MNHEY, CDR2 SVGEGT. Trimming cost V 4 bases and J 2 bases; bases outside gene matches: 4. CDR3 size: 14 residues. CDR3 nucleotides: TGTGCCAGCAGTTCGGGACAGAATCAAGAGACCCAGTACTTC. It is translated as CASSSGQNQETQYF.

This clonotype was observed a few times. The chain combines TRBV4-1 with TRBJ1-3; D unclear. The CDR3 covers 17 residues. Trimming pared 1 base from V and 0 bases from J, leaving 13 bases between. Per germline, CDR1 MGHRA and CDR2 YSYEKL. This chain's CDR3 is CASSQVPLDNSGNTIYF. DNA of the CDR3: TGCGCCAGCAGCCAAGTCCCCCTTGACAACTCTGGAAACACCATATATTTT.

This clonotype was counted at least ten times. This chain links TRBV3-1 with TRBJ2-5, with unresolved D. The CDR3 consists of 14 residues. With 4 bases removed from V and 1 base from J, the gap between germline ends came to 10 bases. Germline assignment: CDR1 LGHDT and CDR2 YNNKEL (reference sequence). CDR3 loop: CASSPRVTQETQYF. The CDR3 coding sequence is TGTGCCAGCAGCCCCCGGGTCACCCAAGAGACCCAGTACTTC.

The sample holds many counts of this clonotype. This chain uses TRBV4-1 with TRBJ1-4; D gene unclear. This CDR3 contains 16 residues. Trimming shortened V by 4 bases and J by 0 bases, and 12 bases separated the two germline ends. Germline-derived CDR1 and CDR2 are MGHRA and YSYEKL. The CDR3 DNA is TGCGCCAGCAGCCCAGGCCCCGTTGCAACTAATGAAAAACTGTTTTTT. Translated: CASSPGPVATNEKLFF.

This clonotype was counted between two and nine times. No conserved phenylalanine or tryptophan is present at the end of the CDR3, so a read error is the likely explanation. The chain employs TRBV6-2 or TRBV6-3 and TRBJ2-2, with 14 bases lining up with TRBD2. Germline loops: CDR1 MNHEY, CDR2 SVGEGT. The V and J ends lost 7 bases and 0 bases, in that order; junction bases with no gene match: 13. This CDR3 spans 20 amino acids. The CDR3 DNA is TGTGCCAGCATCCGGGGGACTAGCGGGAGCTATCAAACGAACACCGGGGAGCTGTTTTCT. It is translated as CASIRGTSGSYQTNTGELFS.

This clonotype was detected a few times. The chain combines TRBV20-1 with TRBJ2-1; 9 bases match TRBD2. Germline V gene lookup returns CDR1 DFQATT and CDR2 SNEGSKA (reference sequence). V shed 0 bases and J 4 bases; nucleotides not matched to a gene: 13. The CDR3 runs 18 residues. The CDR3 DNA reads as TGCAGTGCTAGAGATGCGCGGGTAGCGGGAGTATCTTACAATGAGCAGTTCTTC. Translated, it gives CSARDARVAGVSYNEQFF.

This sequence joins TRBV5-5 and TRBJ2-7, with 12 bases aligning to TRBD1. The CDR3 loop spans 14 amino acids. J was trimmed by 7 bases and V by 4 bases; bases with no gene match: 6. Germline V gene lookup returns CDR1 SGHKS and CDR2 YYEKEE (reference sequence). CDR3 coding DNA: TGTGCCAGCAGCCTGGGACAGGGGGCTTATGAGCAGTACGTC. Its translation: CASSLGQGAYEQYV.

This clonotype was counted between two and nine times. V gene TRBV11-2 combines with J gene TRBJ2-7; the D gene is possibly TRBD1 (6 bases). V was trimmed by 0 bases and J by 2 bases, leaving 8 bases between them. The CDR3 is 14 residues long. CDR1 is SGHAT, CDR2 FQNNGV, per germline. CDR3 sequence: CASSLDNRAYEQYV. In DNA form, the CDR3 reads TGTGCCAGCAGCTTAGATAACAGGGCCTACGAGCAGTACGTC.

This clonotype was observed at least ten times. The chain couples TRBV18 to TRBJ2-6; D is possibly TRBD1 (5 bases). This CDR3 has 15 amino acids. Germline-derived CDR1 and CDR2 are KGHSH and LQKENI. Between the trimmed V and J ends, which lost 3 bases and 0 bases, there was a span of 6 bases. The chain's CDR3 is CASSPGLSGANVLTF. In DNA, the CDR3 is TGTGCCAGCTCACCGGGGCTCTCTGGGGCCAACGTCCTGACTTTC.

This clonotype was observed a handful of times. The chain uses TRBV7-8 and TRBJ2-1, with D perhaps TRBD2 (6 bases). The germline V and J ends were trimmed by 4 bases and 0 bases, with 13 bases remaining between them. Germline V gene sequence: CDR1 SGHVS, CDR2 FQNEAQ. This CDR3 is built from 16 residues. In DNA, the CDR3 is TGTGCCAGCAGCTCTGGGGACTGGCGCTCCTACAATGAGCAGTTCTTC. As protein: CASSSGDWRSYNEQFF.

The chain has TRBV4-1 and TRBJ1-1; a weak D match, TRBD1 (5 bases). Germline values: CDR1 MGHRA, CDR2 YSYEKL. This CDR3 has 12 residues. V lost 4 bases and J lost 10, with 13 bases in between. Here the CDR3 reads CASSRTGLGAFF. As DNA, the CDR3 is TGCGCCAGCAGCCGCACAGGCCTCGGAGCTTTCTTT.

V is TRBV11-1 and J is TRBJ2-1, with 7 bases fitting TRBD2. The V and J ends lost 4 bases and 3 bases, in that order; junction bases with no gene match: 9. CDR1 and CDR2 (germline): SGHAT, FQDESV (reference sequence). The length of the CDR3 is 16 residues. The CDR3 is CASSSSSGGHYNEQFF. The CDR3 region has the DNA TGTGCCAGCAGCTCGTCTAGCGGAGGCCACTACAATGAGCAGTTCTTC.

This clonotype was observed at least ten times. This sequence joins TRBV5-1 and TRBJ1-6, with D unclear. The germline CDR1 and CDR2 sequences are SGHRS and YFSETQ. The CDR3 length is 15 residues. V shed 0 bases and J shed 5 bases, with 9 bases lying between them. The CDR3, as DNA: TGCGCCAGCAGCTTGGGAGGTTCGGATAATTCACCCCTCCACTTT. It specifies CASSLGGSDNSPLHF. Based on the CDR3 plus reference TRBV5-1 and TRBJ1-6, the full variable domain is KAGVTQTPRYLIKTRGQQVTLSCSPISGHRSVSWYQQTPGQGLQFLFEYFSETQRNKGNFPGRFSGRQFSNSRSEMNVSTLELGDSALYLCASSLGGSDNSPLHFGNGTRLTVT.

The sample holds many counts of this clonotype. This chain joins TRBV2 and TRBJ1-1, with D unresolved. The CDR3 sequence is 13 residues long. The germline CDR1 and CDR2 sequences are SNHLY and FYNNEI. Trimming took off 6 bases at V and 3 bases at J, with 11 bases between the two ends. CDR3 sequence: CASSPRRDTEAFF. CDR3 in DNA: TGTGCCAGCAGCCCCCGCAGAGACACTGAAGCTTTCTTT.

This clonotype occurred a few times. The chain is built from TRBV24-1 and TRBJ1-2; 10 bases map to TRBD1. Germline lookup yields CDR1 KGHDR and CDR2 SFDVKD. V lost 3 bases, J lost 5 bases, and 2 bases stayed unmatched. The length of the CDR3 is 14 residues. The CDR3 bases are TGTGCCACCAGTGATACGGGACAGGGGTATGGCTACACCTTC. Its translation is CATSDTGQGYGYTF.

This clonotype was seen at least ten times. This sequence joins TRBV27 and TRBJ1-1; TRBD1 matches 7 bases. The ends lost 5 bases at V and 4 bases at J; junction bases unmatched: 10. From germline, CDR1 is MNHEY and CDR2 SMNVEV (reference sequence). This CDR3 comprises 15 residues. This CDR3 is CASSPNRGWSTEAFF. CDR3 DNA: TGTGCCAGCAGTCCGAACAGGGGTTGGTCCACTGAAGCTTTCTTT.

This sequence joins TRBV7-3 and TRBJ2-1; 14 bases align to TRBD2. Germline-derived CDR1 and CDR2 are SGHTA and FQGTGA. With 4 bases clipped from V and 6 bases from J, the junction kept 5 bases outside the gene matches. CDR3 length equals 16 residues. CDR3 coding DNA: TGTGCCAGCAGCTCCTTCGGGACTAGCGGGAGCAATGAGCAGTTCTTC. Encoded protein: CASSSFGTSGSNEQFF.

This clonotype was found a few times. The V and J genes are TRBV7-2 and TRBJ2-1; tentative D call: TRBD2 (5 bases). The V end lost 0 bases, the J end lost 0 bases, and 18 bases lay between the germline ends. The V gene's germline CDR1 is SGHTA and CDR2 FQGNSA. This CDR3 comprises 19 residues. DNA of the CDR3: TGTGCCAGCAGCTTAGCTCTAGCTTTCGTGGTCTTCTCCTACAATGAGCAGTTCTTC. Translation gives CASSLALAFVVFSYNEQFF.

This clonotype has ten or more counts. J is TRBJ1-2 and V is TRBV7-9, with D unclear. The V end lost 4 bases, the J end lost 4 bases, and 4 bases lay between the germline ends. The CDR3 consists of 11 residues. Per the germline V gene, CDR1 is SEHNR and CDR2 is FQNEAQ (reference sequence). Written as DNA, the CDR3 is TGTGCCAGCAGCTCGTCCTATGGCTACACCTTC. It translates to CASSSSYGYTF.

This clonotype was detected many times. The gene calls are TRBV6-1 and TRBJ2-2; D remains unclear. CDR3 length equals 14 residues. V was clipped by 0 bases and J by 5 bases, with 7 bases between them. CDR1 is MNHNS and CDR2 is SASEGT in the germline V gene. The CDR3 sequence is CASSEAVDTGELFF. CDR3 coding DNA: TGTGCCAGCAGTGAAGCGGTGGATACCGGGGAGCTGTTTTTT.